The entry below describes one T cell receptor (beta chain). Its matching antigen is unknown. The entry originates in a study of shared clonotypes between healthy human individuals. Study results and caveats: Generation of non-shared clonotypes was less probable than generation of clonotypes shared by all four donors. Blood was the only sampled material, and tissue repertoires likely differ. Represented diversity (both genetic and exposure-history) was limited by the small number of donors.

V was clipped by 1 base and J by 3 bases, with 7 bases between them. CDR1 is LGHNA and CDR2 is YNFKEQ in the germline V gene. The CDR3 sequence is 13 residues long. The naive CD8 fraction comprised CD45RO-negative cells positively selected for CCR7 and excluded terminally differentiated effector memory CD45RA+ cells. The study drew all its donors from Caucasian adults living in Nashville, Tennessee. The protocol was immunoSEQ multiplex PCR, while the TCRdb copy is restricted to in-frame clones and leaves out a portion. This sample has roughly 2 million clones, with approximately 94% found just once. The J gene is TRBJ2-7, the V gene TRBV4-2, with a tentative D call TRBD2 (6 bases). This sequence originates from a man between 18 and 29 years old in good health. Sample: naive CD8+ T cells sorted from blood. The CDR3 spells CASSQAGDYEQYF. The DNA for the CDR3 is TGTGCCAGCAGCCAAGCGGGGGACTACGAGCAGTACTTC.